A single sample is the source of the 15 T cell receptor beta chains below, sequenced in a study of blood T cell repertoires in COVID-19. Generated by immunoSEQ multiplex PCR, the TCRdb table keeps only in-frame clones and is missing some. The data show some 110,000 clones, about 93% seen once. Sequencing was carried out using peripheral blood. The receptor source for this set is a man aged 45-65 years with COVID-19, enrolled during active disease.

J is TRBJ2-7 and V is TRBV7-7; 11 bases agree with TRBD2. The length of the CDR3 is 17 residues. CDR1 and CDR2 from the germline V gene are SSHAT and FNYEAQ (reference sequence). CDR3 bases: TGTGCTAGCAGCTTAGCCGCACTAGCGGGAGAAGGCCACGAGCAGTACGTC. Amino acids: CASSLAALAGEGHEQYV.

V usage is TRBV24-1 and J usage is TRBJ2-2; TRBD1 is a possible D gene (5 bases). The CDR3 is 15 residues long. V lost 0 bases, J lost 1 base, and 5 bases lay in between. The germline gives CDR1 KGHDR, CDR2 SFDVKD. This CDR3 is CATSDLGQNTGELFF. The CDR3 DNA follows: TGTGCCACCAGTGATTTGGGACAGAACACCGGGGAGCTGTTTTTT.

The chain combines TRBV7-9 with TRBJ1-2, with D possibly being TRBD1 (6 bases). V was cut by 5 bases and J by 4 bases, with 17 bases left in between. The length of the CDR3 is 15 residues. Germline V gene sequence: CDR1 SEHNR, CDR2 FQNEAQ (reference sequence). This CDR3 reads CASSGGGGAFYGYTF. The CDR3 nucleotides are TGTGCCAGCAGCGGCGGTGGGGGGGCTTTCTATGGCTACACCTTC.

CDR3 in amino acids: CASSLGAGAGEKLFF. The CDR3 DNA sequence: TGTGCCAGCAGCTTAGGAGCTGGGGCGGGAGAAAAACTGTTTTTT. The chain joins TRBV7-2 to TRBJ1-4; tentative D call: TRBD1 (5 bases). V shed 1 base and J shed 8 bases, with 14 bases lying between them. CDR1 and CDR2 from the germline V gene are SGHTA and FQGNSA. CDR3 length: 15 residues.

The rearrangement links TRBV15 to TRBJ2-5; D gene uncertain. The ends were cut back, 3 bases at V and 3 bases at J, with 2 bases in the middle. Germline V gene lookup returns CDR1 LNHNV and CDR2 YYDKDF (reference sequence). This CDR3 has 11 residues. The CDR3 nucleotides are TGTGCCACCAGCAGCAAAGAGACCCAGTACTTC. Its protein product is CATSSKETQYF. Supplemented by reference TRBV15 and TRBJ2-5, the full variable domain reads DAMVIQNPRYQVTQFGKPVTLSCSQTLNHNVMYWYQQKSSQAPKLLFHYYDKDFNNEADTPDNFQSRRPNTSFCFLDIRSPGLGDTAMYLCATSSKETQYFGPGTRLLVL.

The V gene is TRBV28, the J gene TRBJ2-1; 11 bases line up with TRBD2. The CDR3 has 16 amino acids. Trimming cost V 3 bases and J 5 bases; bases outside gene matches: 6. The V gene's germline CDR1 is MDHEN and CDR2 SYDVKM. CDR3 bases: TGTGCCAGCAGTTTCCCCATAGCGGGAGGGGACAATGAGCAGTTCTTC. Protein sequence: CASSFPIAGGDNEQFF.

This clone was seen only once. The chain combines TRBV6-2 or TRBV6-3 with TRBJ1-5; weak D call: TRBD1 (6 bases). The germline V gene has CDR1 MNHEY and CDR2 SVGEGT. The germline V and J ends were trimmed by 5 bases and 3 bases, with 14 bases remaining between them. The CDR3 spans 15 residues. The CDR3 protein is CASSHPSGDNQPQHF. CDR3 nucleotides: TGTGCCAGCAGTCATCCCTCAGGGGACAATCAGCCCCAGCATTTT.

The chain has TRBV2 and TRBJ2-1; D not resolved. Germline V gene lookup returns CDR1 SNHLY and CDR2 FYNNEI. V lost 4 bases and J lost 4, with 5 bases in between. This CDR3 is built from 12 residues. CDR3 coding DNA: TGTGCCAGCAGTGGGCAGTACAATGAGCAGTTCTTC. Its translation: CASSGQYNEQFF. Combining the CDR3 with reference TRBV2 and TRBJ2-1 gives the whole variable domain EPEVTQTPSHQVTQMGQEVILRCVPISNHLYFYWYRQILGQKVEFLVSFYNNEISEKSEIFDDQFSVERPDGSNFTLKIRSTKLEDSAMYFCASSGQYNEQFFGPGTRLTVL.

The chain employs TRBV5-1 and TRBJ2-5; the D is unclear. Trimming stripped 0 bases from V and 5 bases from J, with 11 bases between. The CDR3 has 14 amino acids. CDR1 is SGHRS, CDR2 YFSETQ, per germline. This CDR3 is CASSLVQARETQYF. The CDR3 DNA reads TGCGCCAGCAGCTTGGTGCAGGCCCGGGAGACCCAGTACTTC.

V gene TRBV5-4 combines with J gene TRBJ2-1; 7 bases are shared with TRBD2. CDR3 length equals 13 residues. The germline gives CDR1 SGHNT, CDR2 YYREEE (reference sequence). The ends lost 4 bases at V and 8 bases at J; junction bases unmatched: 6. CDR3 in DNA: TGTGCCAGCAGCCACTCTCGGGGGGATGAGCAGTTCTTC. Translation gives CASSHSRGDEQFF.

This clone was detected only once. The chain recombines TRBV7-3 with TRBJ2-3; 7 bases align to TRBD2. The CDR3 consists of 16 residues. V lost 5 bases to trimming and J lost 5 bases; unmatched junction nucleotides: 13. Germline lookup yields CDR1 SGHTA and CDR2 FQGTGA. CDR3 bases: TGTGCCAGCAGCCCCTATGGGGGGGGAGGGCAAGATACGCAGTATTTT. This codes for CASSPYGGGGQDTQYF.

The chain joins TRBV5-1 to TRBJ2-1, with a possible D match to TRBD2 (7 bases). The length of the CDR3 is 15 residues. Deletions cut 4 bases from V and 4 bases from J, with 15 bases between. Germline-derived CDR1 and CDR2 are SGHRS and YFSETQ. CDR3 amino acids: CASSLVAGAYNEQFF. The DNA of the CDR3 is TGCGCCAGCAGCCTGGTTGCGGGGGCTTACAATGAGCAGTTCTTC. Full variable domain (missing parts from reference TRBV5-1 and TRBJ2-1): KAGVTQTPRYLIKTRGQQVTLSCSPISGHRSVSWYQQTPGQGLQFLFEYFSETQRNKGNFPGRFSGRQFSNSRSEMNVSTLELGDSALYLCASSLVAGAYNEQFFGPGTRLTVL.

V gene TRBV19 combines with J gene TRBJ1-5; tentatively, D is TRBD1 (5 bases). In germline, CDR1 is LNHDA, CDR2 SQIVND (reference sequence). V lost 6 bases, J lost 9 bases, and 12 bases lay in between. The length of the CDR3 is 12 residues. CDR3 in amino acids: CASRSQGGPQHF. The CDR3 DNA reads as TGTGCCAGTAGATCGCAGGGTGGGCCCCAGCATTTT.

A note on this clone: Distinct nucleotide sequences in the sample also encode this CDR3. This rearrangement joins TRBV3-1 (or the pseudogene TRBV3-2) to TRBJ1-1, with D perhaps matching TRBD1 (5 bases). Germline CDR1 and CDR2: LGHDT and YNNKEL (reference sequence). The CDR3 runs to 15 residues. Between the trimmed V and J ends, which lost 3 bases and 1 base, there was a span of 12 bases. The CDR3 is CASSQGRGQNTEAFF. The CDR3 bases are TGTGCCAGCAGCCAGGGGCGCGGACAGAACACTGAAGCTTTCTTT.

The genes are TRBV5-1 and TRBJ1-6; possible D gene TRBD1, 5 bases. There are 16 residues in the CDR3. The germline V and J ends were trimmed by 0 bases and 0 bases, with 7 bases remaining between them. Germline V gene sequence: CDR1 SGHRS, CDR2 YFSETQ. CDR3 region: CASSLDRSSYNSPLHF. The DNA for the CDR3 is TGCGCCAGCAGCTTGGACAGGAGCTCCTATAATTCACCCCTCCACTTT.